These 11 T cell receptor beta chains share one sample of origin, sequenced in a study of T cell clonotyping in hematopoietic cell transplantation. Some clones are missing from TCRdb's copy, which holds only in-frame ones; the method was immunoSEQ multiplex PCR. The table has 5,500 to 7,000 clones, approximately 87% seen once; the top ten hold about 15%. This sample comprised peripheral blood mononuclear cells, obtained 180 days after allogeneic stem cell transplant. The receptors were sampled from a female patient aged 45 to 65 who had an allogeneic stem cell transplant from an unrelated donor, so the T cells may come from the graft donor. Some clones in this sample may be carry-over from other donors' samples.

The chain employs TRBV10-2 and TRBJ1-1; D gene ambiguous. With 6 bases removed from V and 2 bases from J, the gap between germline ends came to 7 bases. This CDR3 region has 12 residues. CDR1 is WSHSY and CDR2 is SAAADI in the germline V gene. CDR3 sequence reads: CASRVLNTEAFF. CDR3 bases: TGCGCCAGCAGGGTCTTAAACACTGAAGCTTTCTTT.

This rearrangement joins TRBV4-1 to TRBJ2-7; the match to TRBD1 covers 9 bases. V was clipped by 4 bases and J by 4 bases; unmatched bases: 5. The CDR3 loop spans 14 amino acids. Germline values: CDR1 MGHRA, CDR2 YSYEKL. Written as DNA, the CDR3 is TGCGCCAGCAGCCTTCCGGGACAGGGTTACGAGCAGTACTTC. Its translation: CASSLPGQGYEQYF.

The chain has TRBV18 and TRBJ2-7; 7 bases match TRBD1. Unmatched junction bases numbered 9, after V lost 5 bases and J lost 2 bases. CDR3 length equals 15 residues. The germline CDR1 and CDR2 sequences are KGHSH and LQKENI. The CDR3 region has the DNA TGTGCCAGCTCAGTCACCGGGACAGCGACCTACGAGCAGTACTTC. Translating it yields CASSVTGTATYEQYF.

V gene TRBV27 combines with J gene TRBJ1-6, with 7 positions matching TRBD1. The CDR3 has 16 residues. CDR1 and CDR2 (germline): MNHEY, SMNVEV (reference sequence). J gave up 8 bases and V 6 bases, and 13 bases lay outside the gene matches. In DNA, the CDR3 is TGTGCCAGCAGCCCTTCGGTCATCCAGGGGGATTCACCCCTCCACTTT. Its protein is CASSPSVIQGDSPLHF.

V is TRBV30 and J is TRBJ2-3; D assignment may be TRBD1 or TRBD2 (5 bases each). Germline V gives CDR1 GTSNPN, CDR2 SVGIG (reference sequence). Trimming removed 0 bases at V and 2 bases at J, with 12 bases between. There are 15 residues in the CDR3. The CDR3 is CAWSVDNGATDTQYF. The CDR3 DNA sequence: TGTGCCTGGAGTGTAGATAACGGGGCCACAGATACGCAGTATTTT.

This chain connects TRBV2 to TRBJ2-7; tentative D call: TRBD2 (6 bases). This CDR3 is built from 13 residues. V lost 2 bases, J lost 3 bases, and 8 bases lay in between. CDR1 is SNHLY and CDR2 is FYNNEI in the germline V gene. CDR3 nucleotide sequence: TGTGCCAGCAGTGAACGGGAGTACTACGAGCAGTACTTC. It encodes CASSEREYYEQYF.

The gene calls are TRBV28 and TRBJ2-7, with D possibly being TRBD1 (6 bases). CDR3 length: 15 residues. Germline CDR1 reads MDHEN; CDR2 reads SYDVKM. V lost 1 base to trimming and J lost 5 bases, with 15 bases between them. The CDR3 loop is CASSLLFQGFHEQYF. In nucleotides, the CDR3 is TGTGCCAGCAGTTTATTATTCCAGGGGTTCCACGAGCAGTACTTC.

V and J are TRBV19 and TRBJ2-5; possibly TRBD2 for D (7 bases). The CDR3 is made up of 14 amino acids. Germline V lookup: CDR1 LNHDA, CDR2 SQIVND (reference sequence). V was pared by 2 bases and J by 5 bases, with 12 bases between. CDR3 region: CASSILGGAETQYF. The CDR3 region has the DNA TGTGCCAGTAGTATATTGGGGGGGGCGGAGACCCAGTACTTC.

The chain links TRBV19 to TRBJ2-5; maybe TRBD1 (5 bases). This CDR3 contains 13 residues. The V and J ends lost 1 base and 3 bases respectively, with 6 bases between them. Germline-derived CDR1 and CDR2 are LNHDA and SQIVND (reference sequence). Here the CDR3 DNA reads TGTGCCAGTAGTATAGGCAGGGAAGAGACCCAGTACTTC. Translated, it gives CASSIGREETQYF.

J is TRBJ1-6 and V is TRBV4-2; TRBD1 agrees at 10 bases. Germline V gene data show CDR1 as LGHNA and CDR2 as YNFKEQ. V gave up 1 base and J gave up 8 bases; unmatched junction bases: 5. This CDR3 has 16 residues. CDR3 in amino acids: CASSQGQGARDSPLHF. The CDR3 bases are TGTGCCAGCAGCCAAGGACAGGGGGCGAGGGATTCACCCCTCCACTTT.

The chain recombines TRBV6-5 with TRBJ1-1, with 7 bases that match TRBD1. Germline V gene sequence: CDR1 MNHEY, CDR2 SVGAGI. V lost 0 bases and J lost 4; bases outside the gene matches: 2. This CDR3 has 14 amino acids. CDR3: CASSYSHRGTEAFF. The CDR3, as DNA: TGTGCCAGCAGTTACTCGCACAGGGGCACTGAAGCTTTCTTT.